This T cell receptor beta chain appears in the sequencing data of a study of CXCR3-negative and CXCR3-positive naive CD8 T cells. The wider study: Cumulative TRB read yield was approximately 135 million, averaging about 1.5 +/- 0.3 million per library.

Libraries were UMI-labeled 5' RACE TRB cDNA. TCRdb reprocessed the 5' RACE reads and reports one entry per CDR3 protein, with no DNA. This sample's table reports about 89,000 distinct CDR3 sequences. This CDR3 is built from 13 residues. Germline V gene lookup returns CDR1 PRHDT and CDR2 FYEKMQ (reference sequence). Study-wide findings and caveats: From TRB CDR3 properties, TCR strength was inferred; surface CD5 did not differ between naive subsets. CXCR3-expressing naive cells carried TRB CDR3s more hydrophobic than those of CXCR3-negative naive cells.

As to this clonotype: Its cognate antigen is unknown.

The receptor was isolated from a human donor in good health. Some clones in this sample may be carry-over from other donors' samples. Sequencing was performed on naive CXCR3+ CD8+ T cells from blood. The sample's subset: CD45RO-CCR7+CD27+CD95- naive CD8+ T cells expressing CXCR3 (TNR3+). The rearrangement links TRBV13 to TRBJ1-2; TCRdb selects TRBD1, and the lack of DNA leaves this call unchecked. The CDR3 spells CASSLSAGYGYTF.